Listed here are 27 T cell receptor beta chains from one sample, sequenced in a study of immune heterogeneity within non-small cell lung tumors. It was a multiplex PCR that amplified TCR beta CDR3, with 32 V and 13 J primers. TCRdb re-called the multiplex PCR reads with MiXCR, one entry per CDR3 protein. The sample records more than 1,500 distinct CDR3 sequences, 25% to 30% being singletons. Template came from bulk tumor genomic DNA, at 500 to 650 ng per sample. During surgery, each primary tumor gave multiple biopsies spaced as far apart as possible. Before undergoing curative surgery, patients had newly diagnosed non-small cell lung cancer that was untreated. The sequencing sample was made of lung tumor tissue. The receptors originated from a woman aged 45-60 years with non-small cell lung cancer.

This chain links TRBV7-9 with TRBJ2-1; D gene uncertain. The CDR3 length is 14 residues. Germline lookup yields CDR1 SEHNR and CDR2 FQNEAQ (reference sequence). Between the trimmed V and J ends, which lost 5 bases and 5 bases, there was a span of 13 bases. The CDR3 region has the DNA TGTGCCAGCAGCCCTCATACATGGAACAATGAGCAGTTCTTC. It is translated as CASSPHTWNNEQFF.

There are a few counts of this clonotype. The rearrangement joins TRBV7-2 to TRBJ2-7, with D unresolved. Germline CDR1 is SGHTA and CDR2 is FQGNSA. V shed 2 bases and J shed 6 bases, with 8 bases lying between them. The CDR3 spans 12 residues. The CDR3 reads CASSLNRREQYF. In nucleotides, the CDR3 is TGTGCCAGCAGCTTAAATAGGCGCGAGCAGTACTTC.

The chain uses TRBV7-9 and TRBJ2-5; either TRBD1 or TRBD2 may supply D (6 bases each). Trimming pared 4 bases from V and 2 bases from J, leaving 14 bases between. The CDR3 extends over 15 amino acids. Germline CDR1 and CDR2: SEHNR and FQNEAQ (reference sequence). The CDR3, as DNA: TGTGCCAGCAGCTCGGTTGGGGGGCCTCAAGAGACCCAGTACTTC. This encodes CASSSVGGPQETQYF.

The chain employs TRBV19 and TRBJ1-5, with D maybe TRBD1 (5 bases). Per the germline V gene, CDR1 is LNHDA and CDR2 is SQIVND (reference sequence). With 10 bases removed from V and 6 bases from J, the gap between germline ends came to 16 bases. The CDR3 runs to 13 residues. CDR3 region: CATDPRGGQPQHF. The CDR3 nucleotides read TGTGCCACCGATCCAAGGGGCGGTCAGCCCCAGCATTTT.

The CDR3 DNA is TGTGCCAGCGGTAGGGAGGAAGGCAATCAGCCCCAGCATTTT. Translated, it gives CASGREEGNQPQHF. The chain couples TRBV27 to TRBJ1-5; D gene ambiguous. V lost 8 bases and J 2 bases, leaving 13 bases between the germline ends. CDR1 and CDR2 (germline): MNHEY, SMNVEV (reference sequence). The CDR3 consists of 14 residues.

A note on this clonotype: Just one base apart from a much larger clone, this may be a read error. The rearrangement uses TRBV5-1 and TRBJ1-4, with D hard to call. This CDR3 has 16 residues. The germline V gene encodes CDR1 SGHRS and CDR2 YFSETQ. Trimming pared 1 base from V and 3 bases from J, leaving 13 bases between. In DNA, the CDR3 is TGCGCCAGCAGCTTGACATGGAGTTTGGCTAATGAAAAACTGTTTTTT. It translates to CASSLTWSLANEKLFF.

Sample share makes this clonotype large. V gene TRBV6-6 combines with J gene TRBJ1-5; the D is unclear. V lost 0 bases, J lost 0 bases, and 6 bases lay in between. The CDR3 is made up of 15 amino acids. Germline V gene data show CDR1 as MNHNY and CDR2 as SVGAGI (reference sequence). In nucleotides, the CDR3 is TGTGCCAGCAGTTACTCAGGCAATAGCAATCAGCCCCAGCATTTT. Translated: CASSYSGNSNQPQHF.

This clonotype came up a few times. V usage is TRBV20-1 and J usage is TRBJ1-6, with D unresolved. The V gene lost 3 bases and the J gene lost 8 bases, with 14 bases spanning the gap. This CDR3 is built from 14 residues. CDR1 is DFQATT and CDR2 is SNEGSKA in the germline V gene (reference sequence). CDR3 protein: CSARMAWSDSPLHF. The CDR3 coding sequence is TGCAGTGCTAGGATGGCTTGGAGTGATTCACCCCTCCACTTT.

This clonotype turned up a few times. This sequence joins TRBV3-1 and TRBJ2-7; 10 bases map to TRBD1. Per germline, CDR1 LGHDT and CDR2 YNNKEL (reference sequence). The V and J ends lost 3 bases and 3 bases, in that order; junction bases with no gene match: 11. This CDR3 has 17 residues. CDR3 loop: CASSHRWGQGINYEQYF. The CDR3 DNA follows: TGTGCCAGCAGCCACCGTTGGGGACAGGGGATAAACTACGAGCAGTACTTC.

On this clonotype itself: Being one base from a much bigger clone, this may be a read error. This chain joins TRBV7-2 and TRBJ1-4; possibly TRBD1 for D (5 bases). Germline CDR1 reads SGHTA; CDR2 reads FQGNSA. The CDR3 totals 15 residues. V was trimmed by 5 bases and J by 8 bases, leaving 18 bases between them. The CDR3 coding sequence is TGTGCCAGCAGCCCAGACAGCGGATCAAGGGAAAAACTGTTTTTT. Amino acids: CASSPDSGSREKLFF.

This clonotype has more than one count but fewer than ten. CDR3 sequence (DNA): TGTGCCAGTAGTAGACTAGATCAGCCCCAGCATTTT. It encodes CASSRLDQPQHF. This sequence joins TRBV19 and TRBJ1-5; D gene uncertain. Germline V lookup: CDR1 LNHDA, CDR2 SQIVND (reference sequence). Trimming pared 4 bases from V and 5 bases from J, leaving 6 bases between. The CDR3 sequence is 12 residues long.

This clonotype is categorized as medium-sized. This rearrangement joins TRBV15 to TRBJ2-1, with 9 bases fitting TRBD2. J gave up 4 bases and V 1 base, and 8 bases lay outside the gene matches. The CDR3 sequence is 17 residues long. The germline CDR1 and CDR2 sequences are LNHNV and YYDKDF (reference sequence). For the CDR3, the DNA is TGTGCCACCAGCAGAGGGGACTTGGCGGGAGGGTACAATGAGCAGTTCTTC. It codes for CATSRGDLAGGYNEQFF.

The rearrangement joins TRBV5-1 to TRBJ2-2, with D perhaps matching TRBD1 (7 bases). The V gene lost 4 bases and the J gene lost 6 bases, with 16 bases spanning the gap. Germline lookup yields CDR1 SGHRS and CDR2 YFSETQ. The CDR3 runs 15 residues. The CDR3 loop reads CASSPQGGRPGELFF. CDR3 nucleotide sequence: TGCGCCAGCAGCCCTCAGGGGGGTAGGCCCGGGGAGCTGTTTTTT.

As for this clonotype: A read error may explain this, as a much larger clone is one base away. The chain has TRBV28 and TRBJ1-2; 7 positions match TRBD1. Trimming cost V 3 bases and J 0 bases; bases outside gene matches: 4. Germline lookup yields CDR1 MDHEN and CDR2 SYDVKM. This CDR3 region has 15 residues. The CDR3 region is CASSFPDRSNYGYTF. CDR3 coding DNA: TGTGCCAGCAGTTTTCCGGACAGGTCTAACTATGGCTACACCTTC.

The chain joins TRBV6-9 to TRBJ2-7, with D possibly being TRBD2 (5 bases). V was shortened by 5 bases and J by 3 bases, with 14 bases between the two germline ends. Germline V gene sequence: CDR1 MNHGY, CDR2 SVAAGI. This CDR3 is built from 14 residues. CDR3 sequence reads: CASSIPGKVYEQYF. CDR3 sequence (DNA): TGTGCCAGCAGTATTCCGGGAAAGGTCTACGAGCAGTACTTC.

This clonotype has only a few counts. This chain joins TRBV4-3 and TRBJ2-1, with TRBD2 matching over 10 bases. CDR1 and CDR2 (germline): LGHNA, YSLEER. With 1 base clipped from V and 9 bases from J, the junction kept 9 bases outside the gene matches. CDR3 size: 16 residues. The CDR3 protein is CASSQGTSGALGEQFF. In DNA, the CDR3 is TGCGCCAGCAGCCAAGGAACTAGCGGGGCCCTTGGTGAGCAGTTCTTC.

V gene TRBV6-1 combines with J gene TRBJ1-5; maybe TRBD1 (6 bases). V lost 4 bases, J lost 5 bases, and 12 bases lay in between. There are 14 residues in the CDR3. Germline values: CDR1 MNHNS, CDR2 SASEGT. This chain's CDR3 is CASSGYGGHQPQHF. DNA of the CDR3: TGTGCCAGCAGTGGGTACGGGGGCCATCAGCCCCAGCATTTT.

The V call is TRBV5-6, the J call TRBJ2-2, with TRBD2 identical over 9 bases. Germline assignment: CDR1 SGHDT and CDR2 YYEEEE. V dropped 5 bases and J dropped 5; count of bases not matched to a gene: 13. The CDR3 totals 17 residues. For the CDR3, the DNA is TGTGCCAGCAGGCGGCTATTGGCGGGGGGGCGAACCGGGGAGCTGTTTTTT. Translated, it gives CASRRLLAGGRTGELFF.

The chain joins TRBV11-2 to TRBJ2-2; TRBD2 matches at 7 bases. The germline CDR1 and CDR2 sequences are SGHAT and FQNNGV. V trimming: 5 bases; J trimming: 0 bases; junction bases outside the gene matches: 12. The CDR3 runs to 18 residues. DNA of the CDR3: TGTGCCAGCAGCCCAACCCGGGGAGGGGTCGCGAACACCGGGGAGCTGTTTTTT. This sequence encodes CASSPTRGGVANTGELFF.

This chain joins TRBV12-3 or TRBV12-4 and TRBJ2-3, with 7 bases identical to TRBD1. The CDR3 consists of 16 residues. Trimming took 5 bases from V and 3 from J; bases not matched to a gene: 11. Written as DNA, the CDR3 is TGTGCCAGCAGTGCTCGACAGGGCATGAGGACAGATACGCAGTATTTT. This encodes CASSARQGMRTDTQYF.

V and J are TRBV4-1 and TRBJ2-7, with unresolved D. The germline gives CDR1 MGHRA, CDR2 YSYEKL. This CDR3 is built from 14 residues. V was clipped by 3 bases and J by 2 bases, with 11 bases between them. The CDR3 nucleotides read TGCGCCAGCAGCCACCGGTACAGAACCTACGAGCAGTACTTC. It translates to CASSHRYRTYEQYF.

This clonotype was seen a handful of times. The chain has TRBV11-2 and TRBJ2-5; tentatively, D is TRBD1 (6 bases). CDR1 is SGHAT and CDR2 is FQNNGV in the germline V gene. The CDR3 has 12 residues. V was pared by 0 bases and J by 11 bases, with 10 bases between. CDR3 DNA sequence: TGTGCCAGCAGCTTAGATCGGCAGGGGCAGTACTTC. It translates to CASSLDRQGQYF.

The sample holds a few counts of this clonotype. Here the CDR3 DNA reads TGTGCCAGCAGCTTAAGTCCTACAGAAAGCTCTGGAAACACCATATATTTT. It codes for CASSLSPTESSGNTIYF. The rearrangement joins TRBV7-6 to TRBJ1-3; D not certain. V lost 2 bases and J lost 0, with 14 bases in between. The length of the CDR3 is 17 residues. Germline CDR1 and CDR2: SGHVS and FNYEAQ.

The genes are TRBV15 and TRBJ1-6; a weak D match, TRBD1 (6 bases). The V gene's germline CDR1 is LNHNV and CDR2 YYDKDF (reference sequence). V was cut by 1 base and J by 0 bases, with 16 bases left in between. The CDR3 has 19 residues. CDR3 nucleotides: TGTGCCACCAGCAGAGGAGGGGGAGGGAAAAGCTCCTATAATTCACCCCTCCACTTT. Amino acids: CATSRGGGGKSSYNSPLHF.

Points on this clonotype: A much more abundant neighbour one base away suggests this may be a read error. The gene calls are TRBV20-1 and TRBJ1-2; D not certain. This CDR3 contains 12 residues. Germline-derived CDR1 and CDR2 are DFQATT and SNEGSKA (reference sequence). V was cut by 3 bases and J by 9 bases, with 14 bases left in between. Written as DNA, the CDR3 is TGCAGTGCTAGTCAGGATGCGTTACGCTACACCTTC. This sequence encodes CSASQDALRYTF.

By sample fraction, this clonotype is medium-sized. The CDR3 is CASTATGSYNSPLHF. CDR3 coding DNA: TGTGCCAGCACGGCGACAGGCTCTTATAATTCACCCCTCCACTTT. J is TRBJ1-6 and V is TRBV12-3 or TRBV12-4; D might be TRBD1 (6 bases). The V end was cut by 7 bases, the J end by 4 bases, with 14 bases between. This CDR3 has 15 residues.

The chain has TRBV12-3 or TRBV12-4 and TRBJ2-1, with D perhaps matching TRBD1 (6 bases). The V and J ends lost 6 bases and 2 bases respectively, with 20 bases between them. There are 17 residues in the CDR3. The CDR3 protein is CASSPFKDWTAYNEQFF. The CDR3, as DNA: TGTGCCAGCAGCCCCTTCAAGGACTGGACAGCCTACAATGAGCAGTTCTTC.